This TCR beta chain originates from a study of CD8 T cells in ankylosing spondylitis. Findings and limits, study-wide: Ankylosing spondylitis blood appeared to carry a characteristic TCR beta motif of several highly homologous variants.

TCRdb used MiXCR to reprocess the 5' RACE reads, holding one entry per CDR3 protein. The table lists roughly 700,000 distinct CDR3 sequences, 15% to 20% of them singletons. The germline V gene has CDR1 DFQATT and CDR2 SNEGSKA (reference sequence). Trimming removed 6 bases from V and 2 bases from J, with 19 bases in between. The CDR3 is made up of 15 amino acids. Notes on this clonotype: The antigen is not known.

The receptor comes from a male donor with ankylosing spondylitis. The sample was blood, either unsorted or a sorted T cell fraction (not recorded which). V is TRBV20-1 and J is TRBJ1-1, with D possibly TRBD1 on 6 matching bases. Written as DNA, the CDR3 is TGCAGTGCCAAGACACAGGGCGGCACAAACACTGAAGCTTTCTTT. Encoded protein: CSAKTQGGTNTEAFF.